A selection of T cell receptor beta chains follows, all from one sample in a study of blood T cell repertoires in COVID-19. Produced via immunoSEQ multiplex PCR; TCRdb's table is partial and in-frame only. The repertoire has approximately 160,000 clones, around 82% of them found once; the top ten carry about 5.6%. The material sequenced was PBMCs or T cells enriched from blood (not recorded which). The receptors were gathered from a man in his forties who had recovered from COVID-19. Both conserved end residues are part of each CDR3. Fields, in order: CDR3 DNA, CDR3 protein, J gene, clone size, D gene, V gene. D genes are given only for firm matches. Size is omitted from some rows. Given values are once, few, many or a class for expanded clones.

CDR3 DNA: TGTGCCAGCAGCCAAGATCTGGCGCTAGCGGGGGCCAAAGAGACCCAGTACTTC
CDR3 protein: CASSQDLALAGAKETQYF
J gene: TRBJ2-5
clone size: once
D gene: TRBD2
V gene: TRBV3-1/TRBV3-2

CDR3 DNA: TGTGCCAGCAGCAAAAACCGACAGGTCCAAGAGACCCAGTACTTC
CDR3 protein: CASSKNRQVQETQYF
J gene: TRBJ2-5
clone size: NA
D gene: NA
V gene: TRBV21-1

CDR3 DNA: TGTGCCAGCAGTGATAGAGATCTGAGGGTGAACTATGGCTACACCTTC
CDR3 protein: CASSDRDLRVNYGYTF
J gene: TRBJ1-2
clone size: NA
D gene: NA
V gene: TRBV2

CDR3 DNA: TGTGCCAGCAGACCGGGACAGACCTTCTTACCCCTCCACTTT
CDR3 protein: CASRPGQTFLPLHF
J gene: TRBJ1-6
clone size: NA
D gene: TRBD1
V gene: TRBV6-6

CDR3 DNA: TGTGCCAGCAGTTCACAACAGGGTGTGTATGGCTACACCTTC
CDR3 protein: CASSSQQGVYGYTF
J gene: TRBJ1-2
clone size: NA
D gene: NA
V gene: TRBV27

CDR3 DNA: TGTGCCAGCATACCCATTACCGGTTACACTGAAGCTTTCTTT
CDR3 protein: CASIPITGYTEAFF
J gene: TRBJ1-1
clone size: medium-sized
D gene: NA
V gene: TRBV6-5

CDR3 DNA: TGTGCCAGCAGCTTATACGGGGGTGGAGGACAGGTCGAGCAGTACTTC
CDR3 protein: CASSLYGGGGQVEQYF
J gene: TRBJ2-7
clone size: NA
D gene: NA
V gene: TRBV7-3

CDR3 DNA: TGTGCCAGCAGCTTAACCGGCGGGGCCGGGGAGCTGTTTTTT
CDR3 protein: CASSLTGGAGELFF
J gene: TRBJ2-2
clone size: NA
D gene: NA
V gene: TRBV7-3

CDR3 DNA: TGCGCCAGCAGCTTGGACAGGGCCGGCTCTGGGGCCAACGTCCTGACTTTC
CDR3 protein: CASSLDRAGSGANVLTF
J gene: TRBJ2-6
clone size: NA
D gene: NA
V gene: TRBV5-1

CDR3 DNA: TGTGCCATCAGTGAGGGACAGGGAGAGGGTAATCAGCCCCAGCATTTT
CDR3 protein: CAISEGQGEGNQPQHF
J gene: TRBJ1-5
clone size: NA
D gene: TRBD1
V gene: TRBV10-3

CDR3 DNA: TGTGCCAGTAGTCCGGACAGTACATATGGCTACACCTTC
CDR3 protein: CASSPDSTYGYTF
J gene: TRBJ1-2
clone size: NA
D gene: NA
V gene: TRBV19

CDR3 DNA: TGTGCCAGCAGTGAATTAGCGGGGGGGCGGAGTGAGCAGTTCTTC
CDR3 protein: CASSELAGGRSEQFF
J gene: TRBJ2-1
clone size: NA
D gene: TRBD2
V gene: TRBV6-1

CDR3 DNA: TGTGCCAGTAGTATAGGGGACTTGGCCGGGGAGCTGTTTTTT
CDR3 protein: CASSIGDLAGELFF
J gene: TRBJ2-2
clone size: few
D gene: NA
V gene: TRBV19

CDR3 DNA: TGTGCCAGCAGCTACCCGGGACAGGGAAGGTCAGAAGCTTTCTTT
CDR3 protein: CASSYPGQGRSEAFF
J gene: TRBJ1-1
clone size: NA
D gene: TRBD1
V gene: TRBV5-4

CDR3 DNA: TGTGCCAGCAGCTACCCGGGACATCCCCTAGACAATGAGCAGTTCTTC
CDR3 protein: CASSYPGHPLDNEQFF
J gene: TRBJ2-1
clone size: NA
D gene: NA
V gene: TRBV13

CDR3 DNA: TGTGCCAGCAGCTTTGGGGCAAATCAGCCCCAGCATTTT
CDR3 protein: CASSFGANQPQHF
J gene: TRBJ1-5
clone size: NA
D gene: NA
V gene: TRBV11-2

CDR3 DNA: TGTGCCAGCAACGACAGTCGGGAAAAACTGTTTTTT
CDR3 protein: CASNDSREKLFF
J gene: TRBJ1-4
clone size: NA
D gene: NA
V gene: TRBV6-4

CDR3 DNA: TGTGCCAGCTCCCGAGGGTGGGGAGGGGAAGCTTTCTTT
CDR3 protein: CASSRGWGGEAFF
J gene: TRBJ1-1
clone size: few
D gene: NA
V gene: TRBV12-3/TRBV12-4

CDR3 DNA: TGTGCCAGCAGGCCCGGACAGGGGGCAGGAAACACTGAAGCTTTCTTT
CDR3 protein: CASRPGQGAGNTEAFF
J gene: TRBJ1-1
clone size: NA
D gene: TRBD1
V gene: TRBV6-6

CDR3 DNA: TGTGCCAGCAGCCCAGGGCTTTTAACGGACACTGAAGCTTTCTTT
CDR3 protein: CASSPGLLTDTEAFF
J gene: TRBJ1-1
clone size: NA
D gene: NA
V gene: TRBV9

CDR3 DNA: TGTGCCAGCAGTCCTTCGACAGTAAACTCCTACGAGCAGTACTTC
CDR3 protein: CASSPSTVNSYEQYF
J gene: TRBJ2-7
clone size: NA
D gene: NA
V gene: TRBV27

CDR3 DNA: TGTGCCAGCAGTTCCTGGGACTCTTCAGATACGCAGTATTTT
CDR3 protein: CASSSWDSSDTQYF
J gene: TRBJ2-3
clone size: NA
D gene: NA
V gene: TRBV7-2

CDR3 DNA: TGCGCCAGCAGCCAAGAAGTTAGCGGGGGGGGGCAAGAGACCCAGTACTTC
CDR3 protein: CASSQEVSGGGQETQYF
J gene: TRBJ2-5
clone size: NA
D gene: TRBD2
V gene: TRBV4-1

CDR3 DNA: TGTGCCAGCAGTCCCCAGGGGGGAGGTAACTATGGCTACACCTTC
CDR3 protein: CASSPQGGGNYGYTF
J gene: TRBJ1-2
clone size: NA
D gene: TRBD1
V gene: TRBV27

CDR3 DNA: TGTGCCAGCAGAAGGGGGCTTCGGACCTACGAGCAGTACTTC
CDR3 protein: CASRRGLRTYEQYF
J gene: TRBJ2-7
clone size: NA
D gene: TRBD1
V gene: TRBV27

CDR3 DNA: TGTGCCAGCAGCTCGGGGGAGTACACCGGGGAGCTGTTTTTT
CDR3 protein: CASSSGEYTGELFF
J gene: TRBJ2-2
clone size: NA
D gene: NA
V gene: TRBV21-1

CDR3 DNA: TGTGCCAGCAGCCCCGGGTGGGAGGACAGGGGGGATCTTGGCTACACCTTC
CDR3 protein: CASSPGWEDRGDLGYTF
J gene: TRBJ1-2
clone size: NA
D gene: TRBD1
V gene: TRBV13

CDR3 DNA: TGTGCCAGCGGAACTAGTTTTTCGTCAGATACGCAGTATTTT
CDR3 protein: CASGTSFSSDTQYF
J gene: TRBJ2-3
clone size: NA
D gene: NA
V gene: TRBV7-6

CDR3 DNA: TGTGCCAGCAGCTGGTGGAGGGCGAACACCGGGGAGCTGTTTTTT
CDR3 protein: CASSWWRANTGELFF
J gene: TRBJ2-2
clone size: NA
D gene: NA
V gene: TRBV7-9

CDR3 DNA: TGTGCCAGCAGCCAAGATTCCCGGACAGGGGGCAACTATGGCTACACCTTC
CDR3 protein: CASSQDSRTGGNYGYTF
J gene: TRBJ1-2
clone size: NA
D gene: TRBD1
V gene: TRBV3-1/TRBV3-2

CDR3 DNA: TGTGCCAGCAGCACTGTAAGGGGGAGCTACACCTTC
CDR3 protein: CASSTVRGSYTF
J gene: TRBJ1-2
clone size: NA
D gene: NA
V gene: TRBV9

CDR3 DNA: TGTGCCACCAGTCCCATCCGAGGCCCGGCCACAGATACGCAGTATTTT
CDR3 protein: CATSPIRGPATDTQYF
J gene: TRBJ2-3
clone size: NA
D gene: NA
V gene: TRBV24-1

CDR3 DNA: TGTGCCAGCAGCTTCGGGGGGGTACTCTATGGCTACACCTTC
CDR3 protein: CASSFGGVLYGYTF
J gene: TRBJ1-2
clone size: NA
D gene: NA
V gene: TRBV7-9

CDR3 DNA: TGTGCTTGTATAGGGGACATTAGCACAGATACGCAGTATTTT
CDR3 protein: CACIGDISTDTQYF
J gene: TRBJ2-3
clone size: NA
D gene: NA
V gene: TRBV30

CDR3 DNA: TGTGCCAGCAGCCCCTTTGGTAGCATAGAGACCCAGTACTTC
CDR3 protein: CASSPFGSIETQYF
J gene: TRBJ2-5
clone size: few
D gene: NA
V gene: TRBV9

CDR3 DNA: TGTGCCAGCAGCCCCCGGGACTCGCGGGGGGCCCAGTACTTC
CDR3 protein: CASSPRDSRGAQYF
J gene: TRBJ2-5
clone size: NA
D gene: TRBD2
V gene: TRBV3-1/TRBV3-2

CDR3 DNA: TGCGCCAGCAGCCAAGTCGAGGCAGGGGGCGGAGATACGCAGTATTTT
CDR3 protein: CASSQVEAGGGDTQYF
J gene: TRBJ2-3
clone size: NA
D gene: TRBD1
V gene: TRBV4-1

CDR3 DNA: TGTGCCAGCCGACAGGGTCTAGTTGCCGGGGAGCTGTTTTTT
CDR3 protein: CASRQGLVAGELFF
J gene: TRBJ2-2
clone size: once
D gene: TRBD1
V gene: TRBV7-3

CDR3 DNA: TGTGCCAGCAGCCCTATTGCAGGGAACACTGAAGCTTTCTTT
CDR3 protein: CASSPIAGNTEAFF
J gene: TRBJ1-1
clone size: NA
D gene: NA
V gene: TRBV3-1/TRBV3-2

CDR3 DNA: TGCGCCAGCAGCTTGGGTGACAGGGGATTAGCGCGAGCTGGTACTAACTATGGCTACACCTTC
CDR3 protein: CASSLGDRGLARAGTNYGYTF
J gene: TRBJ1-2
clone size: NA
D gene: TRBD1
V gene: TRBV5-1

CDR3 DNA: TGTGCCAGCAAACCGACAATGTTCACTAATGAAAAACTGTTTTTT
CDR3 protein: CASKPTMFTNEKLFF
J gene: TRBJ1-4
clone size: NA
D gene: NA
V gene: TRBV6-5

CDR3 DNA: TGTGCCAGCTGGGCGAATGAGCAGTTCTTC
CDR3 protein: CASWANEQFF
J gene: TRBJ2-1
clone size: NA
D gene: NA
V gene: TRBV7-6

CDR3 DNA: TGTGCCATCAGTGAGTCGAAAGCCAACAGTGGCACCGGGGAGCTGTTTTTT
CDR3 protein: CAISESKANSGTGELFF
J gene: TRBJ2-2
clone size: many
D gene: NA
V gene: TRBV10-3

CDR3 DNA: TGTGCCAGCTCACCCCAGTCAGCGGGTTACCTCAATCGGGACTATGGCTACACCTTC
CDR3 protein: CASSPQSAGYLNRDYGYTF
J gene: TRBJ1-2
clone size: NA
D gene: NA
V gene: TRBV18

CDR3 DNA: TGTGCCAGCAGCGCGCTGGGGACTAGTTACAATGAGCAGTTCTTC
CDR3 protein: CASSALGTSYNEQFF
J gene: TRBJ2-1
clone size: once
D gene: TRBD2
V gene: TRBV2

CDR3 DNA: TGTGCCAGCAGCTACACGACCGACACGGGGATCCCTACGCAGCAGTACTTC
CDR3 protein: CASSYTTDTGIPTQQYF
J gene: TRBJ2-7
clone size: few
D gene: NA
V gene: TRBV7-9

CDR3 DNA: TGCGCCAGCAGTGGAGGGGGGGCGTTTGAGCAGTTCTTC
CDR3 protein: CASSGGGAFEQFF
J gene: TRBJ2-1
clone size: NA
D gene: NA
V gene: TRBV10-2

CDR3 DNA: TGCGCCAGCAGCTCGGGACAGGGGCCCCCAGATACGCAGTATTTT
CDR3 protein: CASSSGQGPPDTQYF
J gene: TRBJ2-3
clone size: NA
D gene: TRBD1
V gene: TRBV10-1

CDR3 DNA: TGTGCCACCAGCGACCTACTAGCGGGGGAGACTAGCACAGATACGCAGTATTTT
CDR3 protein: CATSDLLAGETSTDTQYF
J gene: TRBJ2-3
clone size: NA
D gene: TRBD2
V gene: TRBV19

CDR3 DNA: TGTGCCAGCAGCTTAGACGGGACCGGGGAGCTGTTTTTT
CDR3 protein: CASSLDGTGELFF
J gene: TRBJ2-2
clone size: NA
D gene: NA
V gene: TRBV11-2

CDR3 DNA: TGCGCCAGCAGCTTGAGTGTTCGACAGGGAGGCCGCAGGTACTTC
CDR3 protein: CASSLSVRQGGRRYF
J gene: TRBJ2-7
clone size: NA
D gene: NA
V gene: TRBV5-1

CDR3 DNA: TGTGCCAGCAGCTTCCAGGGGAACCAAGAGACCCAGTACTTC
CDR3 protein: CASSFQGNQETQYF
J gene: TRBJ2-5
clone size: NA
D gene: NA
V gene: TRBV7-3